Presented here are 23 T cell receptor beta chains from one specimen sequenced in a study of regulatory T cells in long-lasting Graves disease. This sample's time point: newly diagnosed GD, antithyroid drugs for less than 3 months. The TCR library was made from RNA extracted from PBMCs. Arm-PCR of CDR3 regions and iRepertoire HTBI primers were used to build TCR beta libraries. From the multiplex PCR reads, TCRdb called clonotypes with MiXCR, one entry per CDR3 protein. This table has 450,000 to 500,000 distinct CDR3 sequences, 15% to 20% appearing once. The data were also submitted as part of a second study, on T cells in Graves' hyperthyroidism and ophthalmopathy.

The sample consisted of peripheral blood mononuclear cells (PBMCs), taken at new diagnosis, from a patient treated with antithyroid drugs. The receptors here all came from a man aged 35 to 55 with Graves disease.

This clonotype was counted ten times or more. This chain connects TRBV20-1 to TRBJ2-5; 7 bases map to TRBD1. CDR3 length: 13 residues. Germline V gene sequence: CDR1 DFQATT, CDR2 SNEGSKA (reference sequence). V dropped 6 bases and J dropped 5; count of bases not matched to a gene: 9. CDR3 DNA sequence: TGCAGTGCCGCGGACAGGCTCCAGGAGACCCAGTACTTC. It codes for CSAADRLQETQYF.

The CDR3: CASSRTAPDNYGYTF. The CDR3 nucleotides are TGTGCCAGCAGCCGCACGGCACCTGATAACTATGGCTACACCTTC. J is TRBJ1-2 and V is TRBV6-1, with D hard to call. Between the trimmed V and J ends, which lost 6 bases and 1 base, there was a span of 15 bases. The CDR3 is made up of 15 amino acids. Germline lookup yields CDR1 MNHNS and CDR2 SASEGT.

This clonotype was detected ten times or more. The V gene is TRBV11-2, the J gene TRBJ2-1; D is possibly TRBD1 (5 bases). This CDR3 region has 15 residues. Germline CDR1 and CDR2: SGHAT and FQNNGV. Trimming shortened V by 2 bases and J by 2 bases, and 10 bases separated the two germline ends. The CDR3 is CASSLQGSAYNEQFF. The CDR3 nucleotides are TGTGCCAGCAGCTTACAGGGTTCGGCCTACAATGAGCAGTTCTTC.

The chain couples TRBV29-1 to TRBJ2-1; 11 nucleotides align to TRBD2. CDR3 length: 16 residues. In germline, CDR1 is SQVTM, CDR2 ANQGSEA. V lost 6 bases and J lost 2; bases outside the gene matches: 9. The chain's CDR3 is CSVSGTSGKTYNEQFF. Here the CDR3 DNA reads TGCAGCGTCTCCGGGACTAGCGGCAAAACCTACAATGAGCAGTTCTTC.

This clonotype came up many times. This CDR3 is CSVVPQDSSTDTQYF. CDR3 in DNA: TGCAGCGTTGTTCCCCAAGACAGCTCCACAGATACGCAGTATTTT. V is TRBV29-1 and J is TRBJ2-3; maybe TRBD1 (5 bases). The CDR3 sequence is 15 residues long. CDR1 SQVTM and CDR2 ANQGSEA come from the germline V gene. V shed 4 bases and J shed 2 bases, with 16 bases lying between them.

This clonotype was seen repeatedly, ten times or more. V and J are TRBV28 and TRBJ2-5; D unresolved. This CDR3 is built from 14 residues. The germline V gene encodes CDR1 MDHEN and CDR2 SYDVKM. Trimming pared 5 bases from V and 5 bases from J, leaving 15 bases between. This CDR3 is CASSERRPGETQYF. The CDR3 region has the DNA TGTGCCAGCAGTGAAAGGCGCCCCGGGGAGACCCAGTACTTC.

Only a few counts were recorded for this clonotype. The chain uses TRBV6-9 and TRBJ2-2, with a weak D call TRBD2 (6 bases). V lost 4 bases and J lost 8, with 14 bases in between. This CDR3 has 14 amino acids. Germline values: CDR1 MNHGY, CDR2 SVAAGI. As DNA, the CDR3 is TGTGCCAGCAGTTTTTGGGGGGATGTTGGGGAGCTGTTTTTT. It specifies CASSFWGDVGELFF.

This clonotype was found many times. The chain carries TRBV10-3 and TRBJ1-1; 8 positions agree with TRBD1. Germline values: CDR1 ENHRY, CDR2 SYGVKD. The CDR3 loop spans 16 amino acids. V shed 10 bases, J shed 4 bases, and the junction held 17 bases outside the gene matches. The CDR3 coding sequence is TGTGCCACCAAAGACGCTTCAGGGGGCGAGGGCACTGAAGCTTTCTTT. Protein product: CATKDASGGEGTEAFF.

V is TRBV24-1 and J is TRBJ1-1; D not resolved. The CDR3 has 11 residues. Germline V gene data show CDR1 as KGHDR and CDR2 as SFDVKD. V was shortened by 4 bases and J by 7 bases, with 6 bases between the two germline ends. The CDR3 sequence: CATSERDEAFF. The CDR3 DNA is TGTGCCACCAGTGAGAGGGATGAAGCTTTCTTT.

This clonotype was counted a single time. The chain joins TRBV30 to TRBJ2-7, with TRBD2 identical over 12 bases. The CDR3 has 14 amino acids. Germline assignment: CDR1 GTSNPN and CDR2 SVGIG (reference sequence). V was pared by 2 bases and J by 3 bases, with 2 bases of the junction left unmatched. The CDR3 nucleotides are TGTGCCTGGAGTACGACTAGCGGGAGCTACGAGCAGTACTTC. Translating gives CAWSTTSGSYEQYF.

This clonotype was found many times. The chain has TRBV7-8 and TRBJ2-7, with a possible D match to TRBD2 (5 bases). CDR1 and CDR2 from the germline V gene are SGHVS and FQNEAQ. This CDR3 is built from 15 residues. V was trimmed by 1 base and J by 1 base, leaving 11 bases between them. The DNA for the CDR3 is TGTGCCAGCAGCTTAGAGCCGGGGTTGTCCTACGAGCAGTACTTC. Its protein is CASSLEPGLSYEQYF.

The rearrangement joins TRBV10-3 to TRBJ1-2; D unclear. Looked up from germline, CDR1 is ENHRY and CDR2 is SYGVKD. The CDR3 is 12 amino acids. Trimming took off 2 bases at V and 8 bases at J, with 9 bases between the two ends. The CDR3 bases are TGTGCCATCAGTGAGGGGGTACAGGGCTACACCTTC. Its protein product is CAISEGVQGYTF.

About this clonotype itself: Germline and junction disagree at one end, which may indicate a read error. The chain employs TRBV24-1 and TRBJ1-1; no definite D call. CDR3 length: 13 amino acids. Germline CDR1 reads KGHDR; CDR2 reads SFDVKD. Written as DNA, the CDR3 is TGTGCCAGCGCCAGGTTTAGGAACACTGAAGCTTCCTTT. Translating gives CASARFRNTEASF.

The chain couples TRBV9 to TRBJ2-1; 10 nucleotides match TRBD2. The CDR3 loop spans 14 amino acids. J lost 8 bases, V lost 5 bases, and 7 bases had no gene match. Germline V gene lookup returns CDR1 SGDLS and CDR2 YYNGEE. CDR3 sequence reads: CASSLAGVGDEQFF. For the CDR3, the DNA is TGTGCCAGCAGTCTAGCGGGAGTTGGGGATGAGCAGTTCTTC.

This chain links TRBV12-5 with TRBJ2-5; D is possibly TRBD2 (6 bases). CDR1 is LGHNT, CDR2 FRNRAP, per germline. The CDR3 runs to 14 residues. Deletions cut 4 bases from V and 0 bases from J, with 9 bases between. CDR3 sequence reads: CASGSGANQETQYF. The CDR3 DNA is TGTGCTAGTGGTTCGGGAGCAAACCAAGAGACCCAGTACTTC.

This clonotype was found a few times. The rearrangement links TRBV24-1 to TRBJ2-5; unclear D gene. Per germline, CDR1 KGHDR and CDR2 SFDVKD. Trimming removed 1 base from V and 2 bases from J, with 10 bases in between. The CDR3 has 15 amino acids. CDR3 protein: CATSDFGGKQETQYF. The CDR3 nucleotides are TGTGCCACCAGTGATTTTGGCGGCAAACAAGAGACCCAGTACTTC.

Ten or more counts support this clonotype. The rearrangement joins TRBV5-8 to TRBJ2-2; TRBD2 matches at 8 bases. V lost 3 bases to trimming and J lost 6 bases; unmatched junction nucleotides: 10. The CDR3 runs 16 residues. The germline V gene has CDR1 SGHTS and CDR2 YDEGEE. The CDR3 spells CASSWNSGVASGELFF. The CDR3 DNA sequence: TGTGCCAGCAGCTGGAATAGCGGGGTCGCCTCCGGGGAGCTGTTTTTT.

The sample holds a few counts of this clonotype. The V gene is TRBV7-6, the J gene TRBJ2-1, with a tentative D call TRBD1 (5 bases). CDR1 is SGHVS and CDR2 is FNYEAQ in the germline V gene. The CDR3 is made up of 14 amino acids. Deletions cut 2 bases from V and 9 bases from J, with 14 bases between. The CDR3 sequence is CASSLLKERGEQFF. DNA of the CDR3: TGTGCCAGCAGCTTACTAAAGGAAAGGGGTGAGCAGTTCTTC.

Ten or more counts support this clonotype. The chain uses TRBV7-8 and TRBJ2-3, with 10 bases aligning to TRBD1. The junction had 12 bases not matched to a gene; V was cut back by 7 bases and J by 2 bases. The germline V gene has CDR1 SGHVS and CDR2 FQNEAQ. CDR3 length: 17 residues. The CDR3, as DNA: TGTGCCAGCACTTTAGTGGGGGGGACAGGGGTCACAGATACGCAGTATTTT. It yields the protein CASTLVGGTGVTDTQYF. The whole variable domain, remainder taken from reference TRBV7-8 and TRBJ2-3, is GAGVSQSPRYKVAKRGQDVALRCDPISGHVSLFWYQQALGQGPEFLTYFQNEAQLDKSGLPSDRFFAERPEGSVSTLKIQRTQQEDSAVYLCASTLVGGTGVTDTQYFGPGTRLTVL.

This clonotype occurred a few times. This sequence joins TRBV5-5 and TRBJ2-3; D may be TRBD1 (5 bases). The CDR3 is 14 residues long. Trimming left V 2 bases short and J 4 bases short, with 11 bases between. The germline V gene has CDR1 SGHKS and CDR2 YYEKEE (reference sequence). The CDR3 bases are TGTGCCAGCAGCTTCCTTGCGACAGCAGATACGCAGTATTTT. Encoded protein: CASSFLATADTQYF.

In this sample, this clonotype turned up many times. CDR3 nucleotide sequence: TGTGCCAGCAGTGATCGGGAGTGGTTCGAGCAGTACTTC. Amino acid sequence: CASSDREWFEQYF. The chain employs TRBV6-1 and TRBJ2-7; a possible D gene is TRBD2 (6 bases). The CDR3 extends over 13 amino acids. Per the germline V gene, CDR1 is MNHNS and CDR2 is SASEGT. Trimming shortened V by 3 bases and J by 6 bases, and 12 bases separated the two germline ends.

This clonotype appeared many times. This chain uses TRBV5-5 with TRBJ1-1; the match to TRBD1 covers 10 bases. V lost 3 bases, J lost 6 bases, and 11 bases stayed unmatched. CDR3 length: 16 residues. Germline V gene sequence: CDR1 SGHKS, CDR2 YYEKEE (reference sequence). DNA for the CDR3: TGTGCCAGCAGCTCAACCGGGACAGGGGAAGAGGCTGAAGCTTTCTTT. This codes for CASSSTGTGEEAEAFF.

The chain links TRBV2 to TRBJ1-2; 10 bases agree with TRBD1. Losses at the gene ends were 6 bases for V and 8 bases for J; bases not matched to a gene: 6. The CDR3 has 13 residues. Germline V gene data show CDR1 as SNHLY and CDR2 as FYNNEI. The CDR3, as DNA: TGTGCCAGCAGGGGGACAGGGGTACGAGGCTACACCTTC. Protein product: CASRGTGVRGYTF.